These T cell receptor beta chains were read from a single sample in a study of early T cells in non-severe SARS-CoV-2 infection. TCRdb re-called the 5' RACE reads through MiXCR, storing one row per CDR3 protein. The sample contains some 91,000 distinct CDR3 sequences, 14% to 15% of which appear only once. What was sequenced was whole blood. Receptor source: an adult who was a healthcare worker with PCR-confirmed SARS-CoV-2 infection or an uninfected control (not recorded which). CDR3s include the opening cysteine and the closing phenylalanine or tryptophan. D genes are given only for firm matches. For some rows the clone size is stated as once, few or many, or as a class when expanded; others skip it.

d_call	clone_size	v_call	j_call	cdr3_length	cdr3_nt	cdr3_aa
.	many	TRBV7-8	TRBJ2-1	14	TGTGCCAGCAGCTTAGACGCTACCTACAATGAGCAGTTCTTC	CASSLDATYNEQFF
.	many	TRBV10-3	TRBJ2-3	14	TGTGCCATCAGTGGTGCGGGGACCACAGATACGCAGTATTTT	CAISGAGTTDTQYF
TRBD1	many	TRBV3-1	TRBJ1-3	14	TGTGCCAGCGTGGACAGGGTCTCTGGAAACACCATATATTTT	CASVDRVSGNTIYF
.	few	TRBV5-6	TRBJ2-3	16	TGTGCCAGCAGCTTGGTATCTAGCGCAAGCACAGATACGCAGTATTTT	CASSLVSSASTDTQYF
.	.	TRBV7-2	TRBJ2-7	15	TGTGCCAGCAGCTTAGTAGGCCCCCGGCCCGGGGAGCAGTACTTC	CASSLVGPRPGEQYF
.	.	TRBV21-1	TRBJ2-5	16	TGTGCCAGCAGCAAACCTTGTGAGACAGGAGAAGAGACCCAGTACTTC	CASSKPCETGEETQYF
TRBD2	.	TRBV9	TRBJ2-3	15	TGTGCCAGCAGCGTCGGCGGGAGGGCCAGAGATACGCAGTATTTT	CASSVGGRARDTQYF
.	once	TRBV7-6	TRBJ2-2	14	TGTGCCAGCAGCCGCCTAAGAAACACCGGGGAGCTGTTTTTT	CASSRLRNTGELFF
.	few	TRBV18	TRBJ2-3	16	TGTGCCAGCTCACCAGTTGTTGGGGGTCCCACAGATACGCAGTATTTT	CASSPVVGGPTDTQYF
.	few	TRBV28	TRBJ2-1	11	TGTGCCAGCAAGGACGGCAATGAGCAGTTCTTC	CASKDGNEQFF
.	few	TRBV3-1	TRBJ1-1	13	TGTGCCGCTGCGGGGCAGGGTGGTACTGAAGCTTTCTTT	CAAAGQGGTEAFF
.	.	TRBV12-3/TRBV12-4	TRBJ1-2	15	TGTGCCAGCAGTTTTGGGACTCAAACTGCCTATGGCTACACCTTC	CASSFGTQTAYGYTF
.	few	TRBV28	TRBJ2-5	13	TGTGCCAGCAGTTTACACGGGAGTGAGACCCAGTACTTC	CASSLHGSETQYF
TRBD1	.	TRBV3-1	TRBJ2-2	15	TGTGCCAGCAGCCAAGTAATCCAGGGGGTAGGGGAGCTGTTTTTT	CASSQVIQGVGELFF
.	once	TRBV7-6	TRBJ2-2	11	TGTGCCAGCGGGGCGTTGGGGGAGCTGTTTTTT	CASGALGELFF
.	many	TRBV11-2	TRBJ2-3	15	TGTGCCAGCAGCTTAAGCTGGACAAGCACAGATACGCAGTATTTT	CASSLSWTSTDTQYF
.	few	TRBV7-9	TRBJ2-3	13	TGTGCCAGCGTCGTCCTTGGGGGGGATACGCAGTATTTT	CASVVLGGDTQYF
TRBD1	many	TRBV9	TRBJ1-2	13	TGTGCCAGCAGCGCCGGGACAGAGATTGGCTACACCTTC	CASSAGTEIGYTF
.	.	TRBV9	TRBJ2-5	12	TGTGCCAGCAGCGTAGCTTCAGAGACCCAGTACTTC	CASSVASETQYF
.	many	TRBV28	TRBJ1-4	17	TGTGCCAGCAGTTTAGAATTTCCTGGGGACTTGAATGAAAAACTGTTTTTT	CASSLEFPGDLNEKLFF
.	few	TRBV10-3	TRBJ2-7	16	TGTGCCATCAGTGCTCACTCAGGGAGAAGGGCTTACGAGCAGTACTTC	CAISAHSGRRAYEQYF
TRBD1	few	TRBV6-2/TRBV6-3	TRBJ1-1	13	TGTGCCAGCAGTCCCTGGACAGGGGTTGAAGCTTTCTTT	CASSPWTGVEAFF
.	few	TRBV7-6	TRBJ2-5	12	TGTGCCAGCAGCCTGTACCAAGAGACCCAGTACTTC	CASSLYQETQYF
TRBD1	few	TRBV5-1	TRBJ1-2	14	TGCGCCAGCAGCTTGCAGGGGACAGACTATGGCTACACCTTC	CASSLQGTDYGYTF
.	many	TRBV4-3	TRBJ1-2	15	TGCGCCAGCAGCCTCAACAGGGAGAGGGGCTATGGCTACACCTTC	CASSLNRERGYGYTF
.	many	TRBV16	TRBJ1-2	16	TGTGCCAGCAGCCAATCGGTGACAGCCGCAAACTATGGCTACACCTTC	CASSQSVTAANYGYTF
.	few	TRBV28	TRBJ2-1	9	TGTGCCAGCAGTTTAAAGCAGTTCTTC	CASSLKQFF
.	.	TRBV27	TRBJ1-1	11	TGTGCCAGCAGTTCGACGGGACGAACTTTCTTT	CASSSTGRTFF
.	many	TRBV20-1	TRBJ2-7	11	TGCAGTGCTTCCTATTCCTACGAGCAGTACTTC	CSASYSYEQYF
TRBD1	few	TRBV2	TRBJ2-2	15	TGTGCCAGCAGTCTTGGACAGGGAGTGGCCGGGGAGCTGTTTTTT	CASSLGQGVAGELFF
TRBD2	many	TRBV11-1	TRBJ2-5	16	TGTGCCAGCAGCCGTAATAGCGGGAAGTACCAAGAGACCCAGTACTTC	CASSRNSGKYQETQYF
TRBD2	.	TRBV28	TRBJ2-2	14	TGTGCCAGCAGTGTGGGGAGGGACACCGGGGAGCTGTTTTTT	CASSVGRDTGELFF
TRBD2	.	TRBV6-2/TRBV6-3	TRBJ2-3	15	TGTGCCAGCAGCTCACGACTAGCGGGTACAGATACGCAGTATTTT	CASSSRLAGTDTQYF
TRBD2	few	TRBV5-4	TRBJ2-1	15	TGTGCCAGCAGCTTTGCGGGAGGGTTGGACAATGAGCAGTTCTTC	CASSFAGGLDNEQFF
.	many	TRBV11-2	TRBJ2-1	16	TGTGCCAGCAGCCCTATGACTCCTCGCGGGTCCAATGAGCAGTTCTTC	CASSPMTPRGSNEQFF
TRBD1	.	TRBV20-1	TRBJ2-1	13	TGCAGTGCTGACCGGGACAGATACAATGAGCAGTTCTTC	CSADRDRYNEQFF
.	.	TRBV9	TRBJ2-7	15	TGTGCCAGCAGCGTCTTCCCGGGGCCCTCCTACGAGCAGTACTTC	CASSVFPGPSYEQYF
.	.	TRBV10-1	TRBJ1-6	14	TGCGCCAGCAGTGAGGGGAGCCCCAATTCACCCCTCCACTTT	CASSEGSPNSPLHF
TRBD1	many	TRBV28	TRBJ1-1	14	TGTGCCAGCACCGTGACAGGGGGCAACACTGAAGCTTTCTTT	CASTVTGGNTEAFF
TRBD1	.	TRBV30	TRBJ1-2	12	TGTGCCTTAGGACAGGGAATATATGGCTACACCTTC	CALGQGIYGYTF
TRBD2	few	TRBV6-1	TRBJ2-3	14	TGTGCCAGCAGGCTAGCGGGAGGGGTAGATACGCAGTATTTT	CASRLAGGVDTQYF
.	many	TRBV20-1	TRBJ1-2	13	TGCAGTGCTAGTACAGGCCGTAACTATGGCTACACCTTC	CSASTGRNYGYTF
.	.	TRBV7-2	TRBJ2-5	13	TGTGCCAGCAGCTTAAGTCTAAAAGAGACCCAGTACTTC	CASSLSLKETQYF
.	few	TRBV20-1	TRBJ2-3	16	TGCAGTGCTAGAGGGCAGGGAGCTACTAGCACAGATACGCAGTATTTT	CSARGQGATSTDTQYF